The 28 T cell receptor delta chains below were found in one sample sequenced in a study of γδ T cells in repeated Plasmodium falciparum infection. TCRdb re-called the multiplex PCR reads via CATT. This sample carries some 51,000 delta-chain clones, 1.5% to 2% of them seen once, and the ten largest clones take roughly 25%. Bulk repertoires came from Vgamma9/Vdelta2+ or Vdelta2-negative gammadelta T cells flow-sorted from PBMC. Material: gamma-delta T cells from blood. The receptors come from a pool of human donors (malaria-infected and uninfected, not separated).

This clone has a count of ten or more. This chain connects TRDV1 to TRDJ1, with D possibly TRDD3 on 5 matching bases. TCRdb lists no J gene, so it was determined here by aligning the DNA to germline. V gave up 0 bases and J gave up 1 base, with 18 bases separating them. The CDR3 has 18 residues. Germline V gene sequence: CDR1 TSWWSYY, CDR2 QGS. The CDR3 region has the DNA TGTGCTCTTGGGGAACTCCTTTGGAGGAGATACCCCACCGATAAACTCATCTTT. Translation gives CALGELLWRRYPTDKLIF.

To note about this clone: TCRdb pairs this DNA with a much larger clone's protein that differs at residues 5 and 9, likely a read error; the protein shown was translated from the DNA. The chain carries TRDV2 and TRDJ1; 7 nucleotides agree with TRDD3. V shed 3 bases and J 4 bases; nucleotides not matched to a gene: 7. CDR1 is GEAIGNYY, CDR2 EKD, per germline. The CDR3 extends over 14 amino acids. CDR3 amino acids: CACDALGTIDKLIF. CDR3 bases: TGTGCCTGTGACGCACTGGGGACTATCGATAAACTCATCTTT.

The sample holds many counts of this clone. The protein in TCRdb stems from a much larger clone and differs at residue 11 from this DNA's translation, likely a read error; here the protein is translated from the DNA. V gene TRDV3 combines with J gene TRDJ1; 11 bases align to TRDD3. V shed 4 bases and J 0 bases; nucleotides not matched to a gene: 16. CDR1 and CDR2 (germline): TVYSNPD, GDNSRS (reference sequence). The CDR3 sequence is 18 residues long. CDR3 nucleotide sequence: TGTGCCTATAGCTCTTCCGATGGGGGATACGCCAACACCGATAAACTCATCTTT. Protein product: CAYSSSDGGYANTDKLIF.

This clone has a handful of counts. TCRdb's protein, taken from a much larger clone, differs from this DNA's translation at residue 8, likely owing to a read error; the protein displayed comes from the DNA. The chain joins TRDV1 to TRDJ1, with 10 bases fitting TRDD3. The J gene comes from matching the DNA to germline here; TCRdb lacks it. Germline CDR1 reads TSWWSYY; CDR2 reads QGS. With V trimmed by 1 base and J by 1 base, 15 bases remained unmatched. The length of the CDR3 is 20 residues. The CDR3 region has the DNA TGTGCTCTTGGGGAACAGTCAGACTACTGGGGGATGAGGTCCACCGATAAACTCATCTTT. It specifies CALGEQSDYWGMRSTDKLIF.

In the case of this clone: The protein held in TCRdb is that of a much larger clone and does not match this DNA's translation at residue 12, likely because of a read error; the protein shown is translated from the DNA. The V gene is given as TRDV2, and no J gene call is available. CDR1 and CDR2 from the germline V gene are GEAIGNYY and EKD. This CDR3 contains 14 residues. For the CDR3, the DNA is TGTGCCTGTGTCTCTCTGGGAGACACCGATAAACCCATCTTT. Translated: CACVSLGDTDKPIF.

Worth noting for this clone: For this DNA, TCRdb reports the protein of a much larger clone, which diverges at residue 5, most likely from a read error; the protein presented here is translated directly from the DNA. The chain has TRDV1 and TRDJ1; the match to TRDD3 covers 9 bases. TCRdb records no J gene; here it was assigned by comparing the DNA to germline. V was pared by 4 bases and J by 0 bases, with 18 bases of the junction left unmatched. This CDR3 has 20 amino acids. Germline values: CDR1 TSWWSYY, CDR2 QGS. The DNA of the CDR3 is TGTGCTCTTGGGGGATCGAAGGACGGCTGGGGGATTCGGTACACCGATAAACTCATCTTT. Translation: CALGGSKDGWGIRYTDKLIF.

This clone has a handful of counts. This likely traces to a read error, being one base from a far larger clone. Other DNA sequences from this sample encode an identical CDR3 as well. The V gene is TRDV3, the J gene TRDJ1; possibly TRDD2 for D (8 bases). This CDR3 region has 22 residues. Germline CDR1 and CDR2: TVYSNPD and GDNSRS (reference sequence). V was shortened by 1 base and J by 0 bases, with 36 bases between the two germline ends. The CDR3 coding sequence is TGTGCCTTTAAGGCCTTCCTAGATTTTATTTATTGGGGGACGTCGTACACCGATAAACTCATCTTT. Translation gives CAFKAFLDFIYWGTSYTDKLIF.

Ten or more counts support this clone. The protein TCRdb lists belongs to a much larger clone and differs from this DNA's translation at residue 12, which points to a read error; the protein shown is made from the DNA. CDR3 bases: TGTGCCTCTACTTCTTCCCGGCTTCACACCCACGCCGATAAACTCATCTTT. Encoded protein: CASTSSRLHTHADKLIF. The chain combines TRDV3 with TRDJ1, with D perhaps TRDD2 (5 bases). In germline, CDR1 is TVYSNPD, CDR2 GDNSRS (reference sequence). The CDR3 runs 17 residues. V lost 4 bases and J 3 bases, leaving 27 bases between the germline ends.

This clone was observed a few times. A read error is possible here, since a much larger clone lies one base away. Within the sample, other DNA sequences also encode this same CDR3. The chain links TRDV1 to TRDJ4; tentative D call: TRDD2 (7 bases). This CDR3 contains 20 residues. Germline V gene data show CDR1 as TSWWSYY and CDR2 as QGS. CDR3 loop: CALGERRPSWGLLGVRPLIF. DNA of the CDR3: TGTGCTCTTGGGGAGCGAAGGCCTTCCTGGGGCCTACTGGGAGTTAGACCACTGATCTTT.

Comment on this clone: The protein that TCRdb holds for this DNA derives from a much larger clone and differs from the translated DNA at residue 3, which likely indicates a read error; the protein shown here is translated from the DNA. The chain has TRDV1 and TRDJ1; 13 bases fit TRDD3. Germline matching of the DNA provided the J gene here, since TCRdb leaves it blank. In germline, CDR1 is TSWWSYY, CDR2 QGS. This CDR3 is 21 amino acids long. DNA of the CDR3: TGTGCTCATGGGGAACTGGGGGATACGCTCGCCGGGGCCTTTAACACCGATAAACTCATCTTT. Translated: CAHGELGDTLAGAFNTDKLIF.

This clone was seen at least ten times. The chain has TRDV1 and TRDJ1; no clear D. Germline V gives CDR1 TSWWSYY, CDR2 QGS. The CDR3 runs to 15 residues. V lost 4 bases, J lost 3 bases, and 15 bases lay in between. The CDR3 reads CALGGRFLGPDKLIF. The CDR3 DNA sequence: TGTGCTCTTGGGGGGCGATTCTTAGGACCCGATAAACTCATCTTT.

Turning to this clone: This DNA translates differently at residue 9 from the TCRdb protein, which is that of a much larger clone; a read error is likely, and the protein shown is the DNA's own translation. The same CDR3 is also encoded by other DNA sequences in this sample. The V call is TRDV3, the J call TRDJ1; D gene ambiguous. The J gene, absent from TCRdb, was called here by matching the DNA to germline. The CDR3 extends over 13 amino acids. Germline CDR1 and CDR2: TVYSNPD and GDNSRS (reference sequence). Trimming removed 4 bases at V and 7 bases at J, with 19 bases between. CDR3 sequence reads: CAWNARICSKLIF. In nucleotides, the CDR3 is TGTGCCTGGAATGCGAGGATTTGCAGTAAACTCATCTTT.

This clone was found many times. A far more abundant clone sits one base away, making this likely a read error. This same CDR3 is encoded by further DNA sequences in the sample. The rearrangement joins TRDV1 to TRDJ1, with 11 bases lining up with TRDD3. V lost 5 bases to trimming and J lost 0 bases; unmatched junction nucleotides: 26. This CDR3 comprises 23 residues. Per the germline V gene, CDR1 is TSWWSYY and CDR2 is QGS. The CDR3 sequence is CALGSTWAAPFLFGGYDTDKLIF. The CDR3 coding sequence is TGTGCTCTTGGGTCAACTTGGGCGGCCCCCTTCCTGTTTGGGGGATACGACACCGATAAACTCATCTTT.

Worth noting for this clone: TCRdb shows a much larger clone's protein in place of this DNA's translation, and the two differ at residue 19, likely through a read error; the protein shown is translated from the DNA. No J gene was assigned, while the V gene was called as TRDV2; the table's D gene call, TRDD3, was not cross checked with the DNA. This CDR3 spans 21 amino acids. CDR1 is GEAIGNYY, CDR2 EKD, per germline. The CDR3 DNA reads TGTGCCTGTGACACGATGGGATCCCCAATAATAGAATCCTGGGACACCCGACAGATATTTTTC. It translates to CACDTMGSPIIESWDTRQIFF.

This clone was seen more than once but under ten times. TCRdb lists the protein of a much larger clone for this DNA, which differs at residue 17, so this is likely a read error; the protein given here is translated from the DNA itself. Other DNA sequences in the same sample also yield this CDR3. V and J are TRDV2 and TRDJ1, with 12 bases matching TRDD3. Here the J gene came from matching the DNA to germline, since TCRdb omits it. Germline V gene lookup returns CDR1 GEAIGNYY and CDR2 EKD. This CDR3 is built from 21 residues. The CDR3 sequence is CACDTVFLGDTRDPVTEKLIF. DNA of the CDR3: TGTGCCTGTGACACGGTGTTTCTGGGGGATACGCGGGATCCCGTCACCGAGAAACTCATCTTT.

The sample holds a few counts of this clone. This likely traces to a read error, being one base from a far larger clone. Other DNA sequences within the sample encode an identical CDR3. J is TRDJ1 and V is TRAV38-2/DV8; D possibly corresponds to TRDD3 (6 bases). No J gene was available from TCRdb, and it was assigned here by a germline match of the DNA. This CDR3 has 23 amino acids. V was pared by 1 base and J by 0 bases, with 34 bases between. Looked up from germline, CDR1 is TSESDYY and CDR2 is QEAYKQQN. The CDR3 bases are TGTGCTTATAGGAGCCGCCGACCCCAAACCGCCCGCGGATACACCGAGTACACCGATAAACTCATCTTT. As protein: CAYRSRRPQTARGYTEYTDKLIF.

This clone was detected many times. This DNA translates differently at residue 9 from the TCRdb protein, which is that of a much larger clone; a read error is likely, and the protein shown is the DNA's own translation. V and J are TRDV3 and TRDJ1, with 9 bases matching TRDD3. CDR1 is TVYSNPD and CDR2 is GDNSRS in the germline V gene (reference sequence). The V and J ends lost 2 bases and 1 base, in that order; junction bases with no gene match: 17. The CDR3 runs 18 residues. CDR3 sequence reads: CAFGFYWGTRLTTDKLIF. The CDR3 DNA is TGTGCCTTTGGGTTCTACTGGGGGACACGCCTCACCACCGATAAACTCATCTTT.

This clone was recorded a few times. Just one base apart from a much larger clone, this may be a read error. The V gene is TRDV1, the J gene TRDJ2; D may be TRDD3 (9 bases). Here the J gene was assigned by germline matching of the DNA, as TCRdb has none. The CDR3 has 25 amino acids. The germline CDR1 and CDR2 sequences are TSWWSYY and QGS. Here the CDR3 DNA reads TGTGCACTTGGGGACCATTGTTACTTCCTACTCCGTACTGGGGGAGTCCCAGCTTTGACAGCACAACTCTTCTTT. Translating it yields CALGDHCYFLLRTGGVPALTAQLFF.

This clone occurred a few times. TCRdb has a much larger clone's protein, which differs at residue 17 from the translation of this DNA, likely because of a read error; what is shown is the protein translated from the DNA. The rearrangement joins TRDV1 to TRDJ1, with 9 bases fitting TRDD3. Germline matching of the DNA provided the J gene here, since TCRdb leaves it blank. Germline loops: CDR1 TSWWSYY, CDR2 QGS. The CDR3 loop spans 22 amino acids. V lost 2 bases, J lost 3 bases, and 25 bases stayed unmatched. CDR3 loop: CALGENQFKYWGTPLYPDKLIF. CDR3 coding DNA: TGTGCTCTTGGGGAAAACCAATTCAAGTACTGGGGGACACCTCTGTACCCCGATAAACTCATCTTT.

This clone was detected a few times. TCRdb pairs this DNA with a much larger clone's protein that differs at residue 14, likely a read error; the protein shown was translated from the DNA. The chain employs TRDV1 and TRDJ1; TRDD3 matches 10 bases. TCRdb records no J gene; here it was assigned by comparing the DNA to germline. Germline CDR1 TSWWSYY, CDR2 QGS. The CDR3 runs to 25 residues. V trimming: 1 base; J trimming: 2 bases; junction bases outside the gene matches: 31. The CDR3 sequence: CALGERTSYFWGIQRHVGRTDKLIF. The CDR3 coding sequence is TGTGCTCTTGGGGAACGGACTTCCTACTTTTGGGGGATACAAAGGCATGTGGGGCGGACCGATAAACTCATCTTT.

Details on this clone: The TCRdb protein, from a much larger clone, departs from this DNA's translation at residue 8, likely by read error; the protein shown derives from the DNA. The V and J genes are TRDV1 and TRDJ1; 9 bases match TRDD3. Trimming removed 1 base from V and 1 base from J; junction bases left unmatched: 25. This CDR3 has 23 residues. The germline gives CDR1 TSWWSYY, CDR2 QGS. CDR3 sequence: CALGEQVLLSFPLGDRCTDKLIF. Written as DNA, the CDR3 is TGTGCTCTTGGGGAACAAGTTTTACTTTCATTTCCACTGGGGGACCGTTGCACCGATAAACTCATCTTT.

This clone was recorded many times. The chain is built from TRDV1 and TRDJ1; 7 bases match TRDD3. TCRdb leaves out the J gene; it was filled in here by matching the DNA to germline. This CDR3 has 20 residues. Trimming took 3 bases from V and 1 from J; bases not matched to a gene: 20. Germline assignment: CDR1 TSWWSYY and CDR2 QGS. CDR3 loop: CALGDPPFLAWGPTTDKLIF. Written as DNA, the CDR3 is TGTGCTCTTGGGGACCCACCTTTTTTAGCCTGGGGGCCGACCACCGATAAACTCATCTTT.

Turning to this clone: The protein TCRdb lists belongs to a much larger clone and differs from this DNA's translation at residue 17, which points to a read error; the protein shown is made from the DNA. The CDR3 bases are TGTGCTCTTGGGGCCCGGGCCTTCCCAAGACGTACTGGGGGATCGTACGCCGATAAACTCATCTTT. This sequence encodes CALGARAFPRRTGGSYADKLIF. V usage is TRDV1 and J usage is TRDJ1, with 10 bases fitting TRDD3. The J gene, not given by TCRdb, was assigned here from a germline match of the nucleotide sequence. J lost 3 bases, V lost 4 bases, and 26 bases had no gene match. Germline CDR1 is TSWWSYY and CDR2 is QGS. This CDR3 is 22 amino acids long.

This clone was detected only a few times. The mismatch at residue 14 between this DNA's translation and the TCRdb protein of a much larger clone likely reflects a read error; the protein shown is translated from the DNA. The V gene corresponds to TRDV2; no J gene was called; the DNA was not used to check the table's D call, TRDD3. The CDR3 spans 16 residues. Germline V gene data show CDR1 as GEAIGNYY and CDR2 as EKD. For the CDR3, the DNA is TGTGCCTGTGACACCGTGGGGGACGGGGACACCGATAAACACATCTTT. Its protein product is CACDTVGDGDTDKHIF.

This clone was recorded at least ten times. The protein in TCRdb stems from a much larger clone and differs at residue 15 from this DNA's translation, likely a read error; here the protein is translated from the DNA. The rearrangement uses TRDV1 and TRDJ1; possible D gene TRDD2, 7 bases. This CDR3 comprises 21 residues. Germline V CDR1 and CDR2: TSWWSYY, QGS. Between the trimmed V and J ends, which lost 5 bases and 1 base, there was a span of 32 bases. DNA for the CDR3: TGTGCTCTTGGGCGTCTCCTTCCTTTATTGGGGATCCCCATGTGCACCGATAAACTCATCTTT. It translates to CALGRLLPLLGIPMCTDKLIF.

Of note for this clone: A far larger clone lies a single base away; this is likely a read error. This same CDR3 is encoded by further DNA sequences in the sample. The chain carries TRDV1 and TRDJ2; D possibly corresponds to TRDD2 (7 bases). As TCRdb names no J gene, one was assigned here on the basis of a DNA match to germline. Trimming took off 0 bases at V and 0 bases at J, with 23 bases between the two ends. This CDR3 region has 21 residues. In germline, CDR1 is TSWWSYY, CDR2 QGS. CDR3 nucleotides: TGTGCTCTTGGGGAACTTCAATTCCTACGGTGGGGGGTCCCTTTGACAGCACAACTCTTCTTT. Amino acids: CALGELQFLRWGVPLTAQLFF.

With regard to this clone: A far larger clone is only one base removed, so a read error is likely. Distinct nucleotide sequences in the sample also encode this CDR3. The chain combines TRDV1 with TRDJ1, with 10 bases lining up with TRDD3. TCRdb leaves out the J gene; it was filled in here by matching the DNA to germline. From germline, CDR1 is TSWWSYY and CDR2 QGS. The CDR3 loop spans 21 amino acids. The junction had 20 bases not matched to a gene; V was cut back by 4 bases and J by 0 bases. The CDR3 is CALGAIPFTGGSPTYTDKLIF. The CDR3 DNA reads as TGTGCTCTTGGGGCTATCCCCTTTACTGGGGGATCTCCCACGTACACCGATAAACTCATCTTT.

This clone was observed a handful of times. The junction departs from germline at one end; a sequencing error may be responsible. The V and J genes are TRDV1 and TRDJ1; TRDD2 might be the D (6 bases). TCRdb lists no J gene, so it was determined here by aligning the DNA to germline. CDR1 and CDR2 (germline): TSWWSYY, QGS. The CDR3 contains 25 residues. CDR3 sequence (DNA): TGTGCTCTTGAGGAACTGCGGTCGGGAACTTCCTTCCACAACTGGCCTGACGTCTACACCGATAAACTCATCTTT. The encoded protein is CALEELRSGTSFHNWPDVYTDKLIF.